This T cell receptor (beta chain) was captured by sequencing in a study of glioma-infiltrating T cells. Findings of the study overall: Gliomas, especially low-grade, showed above-expected tissue-blood divergence; non-neoplastic patients showed below. Tissue and blood shared very few CDR3 sequences.

V lost 11 bases to trimming and J lost 1 base, with 17 bases between them. Germline V gene data show CDR1 as MNHEY and CDR2 as SVGAGI. This CDR3 region has 15 residues. TCR alpha and beta CDR3 regions were amplified from RNA using iRepertoire nested multiplex PCR. One-step reverse transcription and amplification started from approximately 100-400 ng of tissue mRNA or PBMC total RNA. TCRdb independently ran MiXCR on the multiplex PCR reads; one entry per CDR3 protein. The sample holds around 130,000 distinct CDR3 sequences, about 25% seen once. Regarding this clonotype: Its antigen is unknown. This may be a read error, as it is one base from a much larger clone.

The sequence was collected from a human donor with low-grade glioma or glioblastoma, undergoing nonglioma brain surgery, or in good health (not recorded which). This chain uses TRBV6-5 with TRBJ2-2, with TRBD2 as a possible D gene (6 bases). The material sequenced was glioma tissue, nonneoplastic brain tissue, or PBMCs (not recorded which). Here the CDR3 DNA reads TGTGCCGGCACGGTCCAAGCGGGGAACACCGGGGAGCTGTTTTTT. It codes for CAGTVQAGNTGELFF.